The 16 T cell receptor beta chains given below trace back to one sample, sequenced in a study of beta chain features in type 1 diabetes (dated by TCRdb to the late 2010s). The library was produced with the immunoSEQ multiplex PCR assay. The entire isolated RNA was reverse transcribed using the High Capacity cDNA Reverse Transcription Kit, and thus expressed TCRB transcripts were sequenced. TCRdb's version of the immuneACCESS table is confined to in-frame rearrangements and falls short of the full clone set. An unresolved V gene accounts for under half of the shortfall where checked; the remainder is of unknown origin. Present in this sample are a few hundred thousand clones, roughly 12% of which were seen just once. 0.017% of the sample lies in the top ten. The sequencing input was naive CD4+ T cells from blood. This sample's cell subset or site label indicates: true naive CD4+ T cells. These TCRs come from a man between 18 and 35 years old in good health.

This clone was counted a few times. The chain links TRBV28 to TRBJ2-7, with 7 bases matching TRBD1. The CDR3 covers 15 residues. V lost 6 bases and J lost 4; bases outside the gene matches: 12. Germline loops: CDR1 MDHEN, CDR2 SYDVKM. CDR3 sequence reads: CASRSAGGRAYEQYF. CDR3 nucleotides: TGTGCCAGCAGGAGCGCAGGGGGACGTGCGTACGAGCAGTACTTC.

The chain is built from TRBV4-1 and TRBJ1-1, with D perhaps TRBD1 (5 bases). CDR1 and CDR2 (germline): MGHRA, YSYEKL. This CDR3 has 17 residues. The ends were cut back, 3 bases at V and 0 bases at J, with 17 bases in the middle. The CDR3 protein is CASSQFNRKKMNTEAFF. The DNA of the CDR3 is TGCGCCAGCAGCCAGTTCAACAGGAAGAAAATGAACACTGAAGCTTTCTTT.

This clone was seen more than once but under ten times. This chain uses TRBV19 with TRBJ2-2; 7 bases are a match to TRBD1. Germline trimming cut 8 bases from V and 4 bases from J; bases unmatched to any gene: 10. This CDR3 has 15 amino acids. The V gene's germline CDR1 is LNHDA and CDR2 SQIVND (reference sequence). The CDR3 nucleotides read TGTGCCAGTTCCATCCTGACAGGGCTCACCGGGGAGCTGTTTTTT. The encoded protein is CASSILTGLTGELFF. The full variable domain, rest sourced from reference TRBV19 and TRBJ2-2, is DGGITQSPKYLFRKEGQNVTLSCEQNLNHDAMYWYRQDPGQGLRLIYYSQIVNDFQKGDIAEGYSVSREKKESFPLTVTSAQKNPTAFYLCASSILTGLTGELFFGEGSRLTVL.

This clone was observed at least ten times. This sequence joins TRBV4-3 and TRBJ2-1; D perhaps matches TRBD1 (5 bases). CDR3 length: 14 amino acids. Germline V gene data show CDR1 as LGHNA and CDR2 as YSLEER. V was shortened by 0 bases and J by 7 bases, with 10 bases between the two germline ends. The CDR3 loop reads CASSQDLGRNEQFF. CDR3 nucleotides: TGCGCCAGCAGCCAAGATTTGGGGCGAAATGAGCAGTTCTTC.

V and J are TRBV30 and TRBJ1-5; no definite D call. Germline V gene data show CDR1 as GTSNPN and CDR2 as SVGIG (reference sequence). Trimming stripped 2 bases from V and 4 bases from J, with 6 bases between. The CDR3 runs 12 residues. In DNA form, the CDR3 reads TGTGCCTGGAGTTACGGTAATCAGCCCCAGCATTTT. Translated, it gives CAWSYGNQPQHF. The entire variable domain, with the rest obtained from reference TRBV30 and TRBJ1-5, is as follows: SQTIHQWPATLVQPVGSPLSLECTVEGTSNPNLYWYRQAAGRGLQLLFYSVGIGQISSEVPQNLSASRPQDRQFILSSKKLLLSDSGFYLCAWSYGNQPQHFGDGTRLSIL.

This clone was counted only a few times. The chain joins TRBV7-9 to TRBJ1-5, with 7 nucleotides matching TRBD1. The germline gives CDR1 SEHNR, CDR2 FQNEAQ (reference sequence). The CDR3 is 13 residues long. V gave up 10 bases and J gave up 1 base; unmatched junction bases: 4. The DNA of the CDR3 is TGTGCCACCGGACAGGACAGCAATCAGCCCCAGCATTTT. It specifies CATGQDSNQPQHF.

In this sample, this clone turned up a few times. The chain is built from TRBV9 and TRBJ1-6; 9 bases fit TRBD1. CDR3 length: 17 residues. The J segment lost 5 bases and the V segment lost 4 bases, leaving 10 bases of the junction unmatched. In germline, CDR1 is SGDLS, CDR2 YYNGEE. The CDR3 bases are TGTGCCAGCAGCCCAAGGGACAGGGTCCCTGATAATTCACCCCTCCACTTT. Protein product: CASSPRDRVPDNSPLHF.

In this sample, this clone turned up a few times. This chain uses TRBV11-2 with TRBJ1-1; 7 bases line up with TRBD1. The germline gives CDR1 SGHAT, CDR2 FQNNGV. The V gene end was trimmed by 7 bases and the J gene end by 4 bases; junction bases not matched to a gene: 9. The CDR3 length is 14 residues. The CDR3 here is CASTLAGGPTEAFF. CDR3 nucleotides: TGTGCCAGCACCCTAGCAGGGGGGCCCACTGAAGCTTTCTTT.

The chain employs TRBV7-9 and TRBJ2-3; no clear D gene. The V end lost 1 base, the J end lost 1 base, and 6 bases lay between the germline ends. Germline V gives CDR1 SEHNR, CDR2 FQNEAQ (reference sequence). The CDR3 is 14 residues long. The CDR3 spells CASSLDRGTDTQYF. In nucleotides, the CDR3 is TGTGCCAGCAGCTTAGACCGGGGCACAGATACGCAGTATTTT. Filled out from reference TRBV7-9 and TRBJ2-3, the complete variable domain reads DTGVSQNPRHKITKRGQNVTFRCDPISEHNRLYWYRQTLGQGPEFLTYFQNEAQLEKSRLLSDRFSAERPKGSFSTLEIQRTEQGDSAMYLCASSLDRGTDTQYFGPGTRLTVL.

The rearrangement joins TRBV28 to TRBJ2-2; 9 nucleotides match TRBD1. The germline V gene has CDR1 MDHEN and CDR2 SYDVKM. The V gene end was trimmed by 5 bases and the J gene end by 5 bases; junction bases not matched to a gene: 9. The CDR3 extends over 16 amino acids. CDR3 amino acids: CASSLRQGVTTGELFF. DNA for the CDR3: TGTGCCAGCAGTCTGAGACAGGGGGTGACTACCGGGGAGCTGTTTTTT.

The gene calls are TRBV10-3 and TRBJ1-1; D unclear. V was clipped by 8 bases and J by 0 bases, with 10 bases between them. Germline assignment: CDR1 ENHRY and CDR2 SYGVKD. The CDR3 covers 13 residues. The CDR3 sequence is CAIEADLNTEAFF. In DNA, the CDR3 is TGTGCCATCGAGGCAGACCTGAACACTGAAGCTTTCTTT.

This sequence joins TRBV19 and TRBJ1-2; 8 nucleotides align to TRBD1. The germline V gene encodes CDR1 LNHDA and CDR2 SQIVND (reference sequence). V dropped 3 bases and J dropped 2; count of bases not matched to a gene: 5. This CDR3 spans 15 amino acids. As DNA, the CDR3 is TGTGCCAGTAGTATGGGGACAGGACCGAACTATGGCTACACCTTC. Protein: CASSMGTGPNYGYTF.

The chain couples TRBV18 to TRBJ2-1; D may be TRBD2 (5 bases). Trimming left V 4 bases short and J 6 bases short, with 13 bases between. The germline CDR1 and CDR2 sequences are KGHSH and LQKENI. The CDR3 totals 14 residues. The DNA for the CDR3 is TGTGCCAGCTCACAGCTAGCTTCCCCCAATGAGCAGTTCTTC. It encodes CASSQLASPNEQFF.

This clone was found a few times. The V gene is TRBV5-1, the J gene TRBJ1-5, with TRBD1 as a possible D gene (5 bases). V was pared by 4 bases and J by 2 bases, with 13 bases between. Germline V CDR1 and CDR2: SGHRS, YFSETQ. The CDR3 is made up of 15 amino acids. CDR3 amino acids: CASSLEGHGNQPQHF. CDR3 nucleotide sequence: TGCGCCAGCAGCCTGGAAGGACACGGCAATCAGCCCCAGCATTTT.

V and J are TRBV9 and TRBJ1-5; D is perhaps TRBD1 (6 bases). Germline V gene sequence: CDR1 SGDLS, CDR2 YYNGEE. The V end was cut by 4 bases, the J end by 4 bases, with 18 bases between. CDR3 length equals 16 residues. The CDR3 sequence is CASSRGGGGPNQPQHF. CDR3 sequence (DNA): TGTGCCAGCAGCCGCGGGGGCGGCGGACCGAATCAGCCCCAGCATTTT.

The chain carries TRBV29-1 and TRBJ1-4; perhaps TRBD1 as D (5 bases). This CDR3 is built from 15 residues. Trimming shortened V by 7 bases and J by 8 bases, and 23 bases separated the two germline ends. Germline V gene lookup returns CDR1 SQVTM and CDR2 ANQGSEA. The CDR3 nucleotides read TGCAGCGCCCGGGTGTCGGTGGGGGGGGAGGAAAAACTGTTTTTT. It encodes CSARVSVGGEEKLFF.